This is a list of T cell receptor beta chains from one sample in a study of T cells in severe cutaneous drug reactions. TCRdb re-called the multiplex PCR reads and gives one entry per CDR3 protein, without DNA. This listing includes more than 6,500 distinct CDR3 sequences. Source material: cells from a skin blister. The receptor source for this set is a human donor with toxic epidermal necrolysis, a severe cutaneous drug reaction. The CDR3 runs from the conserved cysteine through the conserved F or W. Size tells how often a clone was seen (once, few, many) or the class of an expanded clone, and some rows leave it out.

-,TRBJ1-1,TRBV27,CASSWVGAGDTEAFF
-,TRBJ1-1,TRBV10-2,CASSESRVGTEAFF
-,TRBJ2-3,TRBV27,CASSPLAGSDTQYF
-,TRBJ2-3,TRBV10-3,CAISESDTQYF
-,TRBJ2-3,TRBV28,CAIKAPQWSTDTQYF
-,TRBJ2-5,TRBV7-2,CASSLGGITQETQYF
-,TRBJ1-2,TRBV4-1,CASSQDRDRGRAGYTF
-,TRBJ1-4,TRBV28,CASSLKDGNEKLFF
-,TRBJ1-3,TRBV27,CASSTGRNSGNTIYF
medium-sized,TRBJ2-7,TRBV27,CASLGGPGDEQYF
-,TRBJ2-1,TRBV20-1,CSARVGTSDPYNEQFF
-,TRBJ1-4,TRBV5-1,CASSFNPGDEKLFF
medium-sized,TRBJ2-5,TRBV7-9,CASSLVTSYETQYF
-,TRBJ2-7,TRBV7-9,CASSTRLALPYEQYF
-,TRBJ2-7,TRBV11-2,CASSTDSKDEQYF
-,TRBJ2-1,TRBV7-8,CASSLRDRVEQFF
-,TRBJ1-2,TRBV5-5,CASSDHRRFYGYTF
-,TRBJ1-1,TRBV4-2,CASSQLGSYTEAFF
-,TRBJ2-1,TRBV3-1,CASSPLSFGMYNEQFF
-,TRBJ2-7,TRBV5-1,CASSFLYDRVYEQYF
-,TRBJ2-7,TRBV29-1,CSVLGGPGLTYEQYF
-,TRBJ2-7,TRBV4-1,CASSQVGSGEQCF
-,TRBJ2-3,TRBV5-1,CASNLGWTGTDTQYF
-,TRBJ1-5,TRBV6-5,CASSYSDPGQGQPQHF
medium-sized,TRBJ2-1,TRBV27,CASSLSGGSSYNEQFF
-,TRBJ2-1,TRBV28,CASSGFPGDEQFF
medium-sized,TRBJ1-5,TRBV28,CASSGHVNQPQHF
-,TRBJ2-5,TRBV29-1,CSVEVTSWTQYF